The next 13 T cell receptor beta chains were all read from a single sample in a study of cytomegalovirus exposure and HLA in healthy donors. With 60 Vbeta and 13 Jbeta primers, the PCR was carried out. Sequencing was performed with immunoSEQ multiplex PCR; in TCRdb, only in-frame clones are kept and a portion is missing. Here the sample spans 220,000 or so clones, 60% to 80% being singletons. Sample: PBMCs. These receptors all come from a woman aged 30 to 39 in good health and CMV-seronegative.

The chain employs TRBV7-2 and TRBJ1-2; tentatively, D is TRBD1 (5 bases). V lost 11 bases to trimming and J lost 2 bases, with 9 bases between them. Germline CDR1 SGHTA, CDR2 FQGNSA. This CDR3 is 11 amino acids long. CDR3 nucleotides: TGTGCCTACGCAGGGAACTATGGCTACACCTTC. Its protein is CAYAGNYGYTF.

In nucleotides, the CDR3 is TGTGCCTGGAGTGGCAATCTCAGGCCGCCCACCTTC. As protein: CAWSGNLRPPTF. This chain uses TRBV30 with TRBJ1-2; D is undetermined. Germline V gene sequence: CDR1 GTSNPN, CDR2 SVGIG (reference sequence). This CDR3 has 12 residues. V was trimmed by 1 base and J by 13 bases, leaving 16 bases between them.

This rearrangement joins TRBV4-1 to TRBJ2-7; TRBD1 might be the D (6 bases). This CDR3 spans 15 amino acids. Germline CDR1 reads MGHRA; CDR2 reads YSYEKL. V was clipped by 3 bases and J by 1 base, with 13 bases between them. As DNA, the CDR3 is TGCGCCAGCAGCCACTTACCGGGACAATCCTACGAGCAGTACTTC. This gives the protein CASSHLPGQSYEQYF.

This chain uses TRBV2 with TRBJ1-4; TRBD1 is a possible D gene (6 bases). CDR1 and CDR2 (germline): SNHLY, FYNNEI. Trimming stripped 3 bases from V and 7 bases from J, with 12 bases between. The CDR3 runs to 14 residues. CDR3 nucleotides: TGTGCCAGCAGTGAGGTCCTACAGGGTGAAAAACTGTTTTTT. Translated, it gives CASSEVLQGEKLFF. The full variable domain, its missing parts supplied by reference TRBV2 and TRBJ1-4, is EPEVTQTPSHQVTQMGQEVILRCVPISNHLYFYWYRQILGQKVEFLVSFYNNEISEKSEIFDDQFSVERPDGSNFTLKIRSTKLEDSAMYFCASSEVLQGEKLFFGSGTQLSVL.

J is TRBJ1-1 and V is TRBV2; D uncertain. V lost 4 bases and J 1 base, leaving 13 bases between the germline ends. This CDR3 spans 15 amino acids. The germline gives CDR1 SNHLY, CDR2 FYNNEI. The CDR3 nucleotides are TGTGCCAGCAGTGCAGTGTTGGAGTGGAACACTGAAGCTTTCTTT. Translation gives CASSAVLEWNTEAFF.

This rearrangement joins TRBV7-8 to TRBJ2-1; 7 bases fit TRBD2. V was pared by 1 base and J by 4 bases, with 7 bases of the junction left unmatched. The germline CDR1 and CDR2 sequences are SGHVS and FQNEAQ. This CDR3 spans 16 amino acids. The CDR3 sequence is CASSLGGVGGYNEQFF. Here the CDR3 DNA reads TGTGCCAGCAGCTTAGGGGGGGTCGGGGGGTACAATGAGCAGTTCTTC.

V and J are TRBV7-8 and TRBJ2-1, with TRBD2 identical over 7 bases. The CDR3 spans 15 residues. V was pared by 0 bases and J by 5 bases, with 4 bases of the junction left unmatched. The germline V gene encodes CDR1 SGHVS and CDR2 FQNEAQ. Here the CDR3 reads CASSLATSFNNEQFF. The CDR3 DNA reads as TGTGCCAGCAGCTTAGCGACTAGCTTTAACAATGAGCAGTTCTTC.

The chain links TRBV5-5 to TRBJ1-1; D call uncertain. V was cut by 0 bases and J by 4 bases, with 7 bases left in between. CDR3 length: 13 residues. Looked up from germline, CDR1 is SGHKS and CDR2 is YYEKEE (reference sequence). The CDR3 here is CASSLALATEAFF. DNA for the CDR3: TGTGCCAGCAGCTTGGCCCTGGCCACTGAAGCTTTCTTT. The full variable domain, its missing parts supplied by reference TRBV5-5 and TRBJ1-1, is DAGVTQSPTHLIKTRGQQVTLRCSPISGHKSVSWYQQVLGQGPQFIFQYYEKEERGRGNFPDRFSARQFPNYSSELNVNALLLGDSALYLCASSLALATEAFFGQGTRLTVV.

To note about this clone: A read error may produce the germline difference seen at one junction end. The CDR3 loop reads CASSLYLTGEAQYF. CDR3 in DNA: TGTGCTAGCAGCTTGTACTTGACAGGAGAGGCCCAGTACTTC. The rearrangement links TRBV7-7 to TRBJ2-5; possible D gene TRBD1, 6 bases. This CDR3 spans 14 amino acids. Germline assignment: CDR1 SSHAT and CDR2 FNYEAQ (reference sequence).

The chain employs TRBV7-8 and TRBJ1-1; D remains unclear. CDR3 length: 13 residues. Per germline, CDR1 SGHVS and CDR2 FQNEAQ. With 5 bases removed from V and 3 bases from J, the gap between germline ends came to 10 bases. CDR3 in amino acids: CASSPGLDTEAFF. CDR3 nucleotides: TGTGCCAGCAGCCCGGGTCTTGACACTGAAGCTTTCTTT.

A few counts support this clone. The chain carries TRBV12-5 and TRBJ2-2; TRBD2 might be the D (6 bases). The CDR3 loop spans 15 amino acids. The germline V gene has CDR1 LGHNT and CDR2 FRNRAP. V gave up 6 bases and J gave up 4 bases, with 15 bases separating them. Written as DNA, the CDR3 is TGTGCTAGTGGACGAGGGACTTTCCCCACCGGGGAGCTGTTTTTT. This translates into CASGRGTFPTGELFF.

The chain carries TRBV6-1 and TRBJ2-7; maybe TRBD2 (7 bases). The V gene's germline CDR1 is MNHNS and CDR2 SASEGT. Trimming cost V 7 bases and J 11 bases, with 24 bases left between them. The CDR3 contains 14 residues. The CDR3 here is CASTGGAPHTDEYF. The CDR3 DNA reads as TGTGCCAGCACTGGGGGGGCGCCCCATACTGATGAGTACTTC.

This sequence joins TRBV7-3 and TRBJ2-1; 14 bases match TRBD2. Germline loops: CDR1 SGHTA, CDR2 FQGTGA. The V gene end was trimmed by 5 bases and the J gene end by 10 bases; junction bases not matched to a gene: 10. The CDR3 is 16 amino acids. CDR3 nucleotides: TGTGCCAGCAGCCCCAAGACTAGCGGGAGGGCCAACGAGCAGTTCTTC. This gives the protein CASSPKTSGRANEQFF.